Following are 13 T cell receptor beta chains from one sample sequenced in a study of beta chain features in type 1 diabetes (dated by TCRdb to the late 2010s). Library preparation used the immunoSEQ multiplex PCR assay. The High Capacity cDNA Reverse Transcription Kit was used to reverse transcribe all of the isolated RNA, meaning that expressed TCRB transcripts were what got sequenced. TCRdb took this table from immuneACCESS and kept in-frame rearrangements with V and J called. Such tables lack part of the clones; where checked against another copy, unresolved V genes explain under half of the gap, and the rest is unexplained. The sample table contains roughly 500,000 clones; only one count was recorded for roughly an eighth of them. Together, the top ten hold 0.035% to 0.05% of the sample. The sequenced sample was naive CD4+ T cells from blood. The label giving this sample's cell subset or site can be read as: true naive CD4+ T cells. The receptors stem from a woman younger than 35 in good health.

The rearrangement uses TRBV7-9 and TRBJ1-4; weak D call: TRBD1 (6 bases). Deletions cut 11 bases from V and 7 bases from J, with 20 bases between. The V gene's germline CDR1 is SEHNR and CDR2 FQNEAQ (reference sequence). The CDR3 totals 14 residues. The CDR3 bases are TGTGCCGGAACCGACCGGGGGGGCGGTGAAAAACTGTTTTTT. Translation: CAGTDRGGGEKLFF. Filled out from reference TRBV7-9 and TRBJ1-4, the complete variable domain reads DTGVSQNPRHKITKRGQNVTFRCDPISEHNRLYWYRQTLGQGPEFLTYFQNEAQLEKSRLLSDRFSAERPKGSFSTLEIQRTEQGDSAMYLCAGTDRGGGEKLFFGSGTQLSVL.

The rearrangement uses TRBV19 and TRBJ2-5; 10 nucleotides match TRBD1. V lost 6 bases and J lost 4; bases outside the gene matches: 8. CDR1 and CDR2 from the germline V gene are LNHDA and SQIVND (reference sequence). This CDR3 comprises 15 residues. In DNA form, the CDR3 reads TGTGCCAGTAGCCCAACCCGGACAGGGGGAGAGACCCAGTACTTC. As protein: CASSPTRTGGETQYF. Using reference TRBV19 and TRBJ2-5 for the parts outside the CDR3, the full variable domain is DGGITQSPKYLFRKEGQNVTLSCEQNLNHDAMYWYRQDPGQGLRLIYYSQIVNDFQKGDIAEGYSVSREKKESFPLTVTSAQKNPTAFYLCASSPTRTGGETQYFGPGTRLLVL.

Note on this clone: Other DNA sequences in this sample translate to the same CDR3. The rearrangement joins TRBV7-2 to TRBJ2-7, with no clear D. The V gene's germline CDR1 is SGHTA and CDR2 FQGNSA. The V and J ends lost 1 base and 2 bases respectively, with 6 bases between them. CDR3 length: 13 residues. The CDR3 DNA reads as TGTGCCAGCAGCTTAGGGGGTCCCTACGAGCAGTACGTC. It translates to CASSLGGPYEQYV.

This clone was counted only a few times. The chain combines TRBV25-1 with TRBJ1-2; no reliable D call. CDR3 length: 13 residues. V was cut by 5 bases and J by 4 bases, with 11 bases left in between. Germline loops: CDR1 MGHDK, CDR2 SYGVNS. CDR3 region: CASSYGEGYGYTF. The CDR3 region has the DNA TGTGCCAGCAGTTATGGGGAGGGCTATGGCTACACCTTC.

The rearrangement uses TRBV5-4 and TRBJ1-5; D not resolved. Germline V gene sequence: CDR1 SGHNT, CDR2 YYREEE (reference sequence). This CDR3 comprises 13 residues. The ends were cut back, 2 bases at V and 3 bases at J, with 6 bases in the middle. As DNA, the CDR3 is TGTGCCAGCAGCTTAGACCACAATCAGCCCCAGCATTTT. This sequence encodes CASSLDHNQPQHF.

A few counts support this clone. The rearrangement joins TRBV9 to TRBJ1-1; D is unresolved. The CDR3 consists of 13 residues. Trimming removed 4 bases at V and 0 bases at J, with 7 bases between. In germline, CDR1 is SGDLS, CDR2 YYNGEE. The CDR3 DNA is TGTGCCAGCAGCTCCGGTCTGAACACTGAAGCTTTCTTT. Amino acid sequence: CASSSGLNTEAFF.

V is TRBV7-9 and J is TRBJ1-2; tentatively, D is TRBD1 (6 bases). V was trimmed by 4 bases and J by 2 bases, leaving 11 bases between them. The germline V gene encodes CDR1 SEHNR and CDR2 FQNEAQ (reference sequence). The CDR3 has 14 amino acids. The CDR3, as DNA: TGTGCCAGCAGCTCTCGACAGGACAACTATGGCTACACCTTC. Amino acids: CASSSRQDNYGYTF.

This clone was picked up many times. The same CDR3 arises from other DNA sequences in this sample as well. CDR3 region: CAISESVGTDTQYF. As DNA, the CDR3 is TGTGCCATCAGTGAGTCGGTTGGCACAGATACGCAGTATTTT. The chain links TRBV10-3 to TRBJ2-3; D unresolved. Germline V CDR1 and CDR2: ENHRY, SYGVKD. The germline V and J ends were trimmed by 0 bases and 1 base, with 5 bases remaining between them. The CDR3 is 14 amino acids.

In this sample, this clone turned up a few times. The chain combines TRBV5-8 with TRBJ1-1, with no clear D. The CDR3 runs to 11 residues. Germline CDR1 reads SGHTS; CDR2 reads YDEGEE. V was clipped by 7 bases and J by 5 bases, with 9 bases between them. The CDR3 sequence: CASRAWTEAFF. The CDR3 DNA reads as TGTGCCAGCCGGGCTTGGACTGAAGCTTTCTTT.

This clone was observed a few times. The CDR3 is CSVVRGTGLAKNIQYF. CDR3 in DNA: TGCAGCGTTGTGAGGGGGACAGGGTTAGCCAAAAACATTCAGTACTTC. This sequence joins TRBV29-1 and TRBJ2-4; TRBD1 agrees at 9 bases. The CDR3 totals 16 residues. After removal of 4 bases from V and 0 bases from J, the junction contained 7 bases not matched to a gene. Germline V gene lookup returns CDR1 SQVTM and CDR2 ANQGSEA.

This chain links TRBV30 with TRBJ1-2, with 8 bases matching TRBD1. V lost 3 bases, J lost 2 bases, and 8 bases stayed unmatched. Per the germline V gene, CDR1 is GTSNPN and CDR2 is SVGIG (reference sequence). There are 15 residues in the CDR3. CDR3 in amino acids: CAWRNPGGLNYGYTF. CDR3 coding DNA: TGTGCCTGGAGGAACCCAGGGGGCCTAAACTATGGCTACACCTTC.

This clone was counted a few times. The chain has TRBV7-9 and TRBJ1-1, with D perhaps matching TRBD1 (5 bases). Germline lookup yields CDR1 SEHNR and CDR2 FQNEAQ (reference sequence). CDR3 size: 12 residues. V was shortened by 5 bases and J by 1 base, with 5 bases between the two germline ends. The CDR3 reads CASSGQNTEAFF. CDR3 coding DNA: TGTGCCAGCAGCGGACAGAACACTGAAGCTTTCTTT.

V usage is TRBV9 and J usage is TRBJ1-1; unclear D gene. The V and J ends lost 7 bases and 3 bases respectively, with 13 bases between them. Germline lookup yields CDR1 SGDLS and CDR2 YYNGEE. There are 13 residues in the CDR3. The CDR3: CASSVGIYTEAFF. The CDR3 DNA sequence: TGTGCCAGCTCGGTGGGGATTTACACTGAAGCTTTCTTT.